This entry lists 27 T cell receptor beta chains sequenced from one sample in a study of blood T cell repertoires in COVID-19. TCRdb keeps only in-frame clones here, not all; method: immunoSEQ multiplex PCR. Seen here are around 200,000 clones, 80% observed once, and the top ten hold around 4.7%. Sample: peripheral blood. The receptors come from a human donor in a cohort sampled during active COVID-19.

The CDR3 reads CASSLGGLTLQETQYF. The CDR3 DNA reads TGTGCCAGCAGCTTGGGGGGGCTCACCCTCCAAGAGACCCAGTACTTC. The V call is TRBV5-6, the J call TRBJ2-5; possibly TRBD1 for D (6 bases). Germline CDR1 reads SGHDT; CDR2 reads YYEEEE. This CDR3 has 16 amino acids. The V and J ends lost 0 bases and 1 base respectively, with 13 bases between them. The full variable domain, its missing parts supplied by reference TRBV5-6 and TRBJ2-5, is DAGVTQSPTHLIKTRGQQVTLRCSPKSGHDTVSWYQQALGQGPQFIFQYYEEEERQRGNFPDRFSGHQFPNYSSELNVNALLLGDSALYLCASSLGGLTLQETQYFGPGTRLLVL.

This clone occurred once. The rearrangement uses TRBV6-2 or TRBV6-3 and TRBJ1-2; 7 positions match TRBD1. Trimming removed 5 bases from V and 8 bases from J; junction bases left unmatched: 8. Germline V gives CDR1 MNHEY, CDR2 SVGEGT. The CDR3 consists of 13 residues. The CDR3 nucleotides are TGTGCCAGCAGTACGGGACAGTCCGGCGGCTACACCTTC. Protein: CASSTGQSGGYTF.

Notes on this clone: Other DNA sequences in this sample translate to the same CDR3. The V and J genes are TRBV4-2 and TRBJ2-7; 11 positions match TRBD2. After removal of 2 bases from V and 2 bases from J, the junction contained 2 bases not matched to a gene. The CDR3 totals 15 residues. Germline lookup yields CDR1 LGHNA and CDR2 YNFKEQ. Written as DNA, the CDR3 is TGTGCCAGCAGCCAAAGACTAGCGGGAACCTACGAGCAGTACTTC. Amino acids: CASSQRLAGTYEQYF.

This chain links TRBV27 with TRBJ2-2; 9 bases align to TRBD2. The trim removed 2 bases at V and 6 bases at J, leaving 13 bases unmatched. The germline V gene encodes CDR1 MNHEY and CDR2 SMNVEV (reference sequence). The CDR3 runs 18 residues. The CDR3 loop is CASSLIVRAGGPSGELFF. CDR3 DNA: TGTGCCAGCAGTTTAATTGTAAGGGCGGGAGGGCCCTCCGGGGAGCTGTTTTTT.

This chain joins TRBV4-2 and TRBJ2-7, with 10 bases that match TRBD2. The CDR3 covers 17 residues. The J segment lost 0 bases and the V segment lost 1 base, leaving 6 bases of the junction unmatched. CDR1 is LGHNA, CDR2 YNFKEQ, per germline. The DNA for the CDR3 is TGTGCCAGCAGCCAAGTAGAACTAGCGGGGAGCTCCTACGAGCAGTACTTC. Translating gives CASSQVELAGSSYEQYF.

V and J are TRBV24-1 and TRBJ1-5, with 9 positions matching TRBD1. Trimming removed 3 bases from V and 6 bases from J; junction bases left unmatched: 8. Germline V gene data show CDR1 as KGHDR and CDR2 as SFDVKD. CDR3 length: 16 residues. The CDR3 DNA follows: TGTGCCACCAGTGATCCTAGGACAGGGGCGGTTCAGCCCCAGCATTTT. Translation: CATSDPRTGAVQPQHF.

The CDR3 loop reads CASSLKVSVGEKLFF. CDR3 nucleotide sequence: TGTGCCAGCAGTTTAAAGGTGTCCGTCGGGGAAAAACTGTTTTTT. This chain connects TRBV27 to TRBJ1-4; D call uncertain. This CDR3 is built from 15 residues. With 2 bases removed from V and 8 bases from J, the gap between germline ends came to 15 bases. Germline CDR1 reads MNHEY; CDR2 reads SMNVEV (reference sequence).

The rearrangement uses TRBV7-2 and TRBJ1-4; 11 positions match TRBD1. V shed 5 bases, J shed 7 bases, and the junction held 3 bases outside the gene matches. The CDR3 contains 14 residues. Germline CDR1 reads SGHTA; CDR2 reads FQGNSA. The CDR3 protein is CASSPGTGGEKLFF. DNA of the CDR3: TGTGCCAGCAGCCCGGGGACAGGGGGTGAAAAACTGTTTTTT.

The rearrangement links TRBV29-1 to TRBJ1-5; D is possibly TRBD1 (5 bases). The V end was cut by 6 bases, the J end by 1 base, with 13 bases between. Germline values: CDR1 SQVTM, CDR2 ANQGSEA. This CDR3 has 14 amino acids. CDR3: CSVGVGGSNQPQHF. The DNA for the CDR3 is TGCAGCGTGGGGGTGGGGGGGAGCAATCAGCCCCAGCATTTT.

The chain employs TRBV7-9 and TRBJ1-2, with 8 positions matching TRBD1. CDR3 length: 14 amino acids. The ends lost 2 bases at V and 7 bases at J; junction bases unmatched: 6. In germline, CDR1 is SEHNR, CDR2 FQNEAQ (reference sequence). Here the CDR3 reads CASSLTGGLVGYTF. CDR3 DNA sequence: TGTGCCAGCAGCTTAACAGGGGGACTGGTTGGCTACACCTTC.

V gene TRBV19 combines with J gene TRBJ2-7; D may be TRBD1 (6 bases). Germline CDR1 is LNHDA and CDR2 is SQIVND (reference sequence). Trimming shortened V by 6 bases and J by 1 base, and 13 bases separated the two germline ends. CDR3 length equals 14 residues. As DNA, the CDR3 is TGTGCCAGTAGCCGTCCCGGGACATCCTACGAGCAGTACTTC. Protein sequence: CASSRPGTSYEQYF.

A few counts support this clone. This chain connects TRBV7-9 to TRBJ2-7; D is perhaps TRBD2 (5 bases). The germline gives CDR1 SEHNR, CDR2 FQNEAQ (reference sequence). This CDR3 comprises 12 residues. V was clipped by 5 bases and J by 4 bases, with 9 bases between them. The CDR3 coding sequence is TGTGCCAGCAGCCCCGGAGGTTACGAGCAGTACTTC. This sequence encodes CASSPGGYEQYF.

The chain couples TRBV3-1 (or the pseudogene TRBV3-2) to TRBJ1-2, with 7 bases aligning to TRBD1. Germline CDR1 reads LGHDT; CDR2 reads YNNKEL (reference sequence). J gave up 4 bases and V 0 bases, and 5 bases lay outside the gene matches. The CDR3 length is 15 residues. DNA for the CDR3: TGTGCCAGCAGCCAAGAATGGGACAGCCTCTATGGCTACACCTTC. Protein sequence: CASSQEWDSLYGYTF.

This chain joins TRBV28 and TRBJ1-5, with D maybe TRBD1 (5 bases). Looked up from germline, CDR1 is MDHEN and CDR2 is SYDVKM. V was trimmed by 2 bases and J by 2 bases, leaving 13 bases between them. The CDR3 contains 16 residues. As DNA, the CDR3 is TGTGCCAGCAGTTTAAGGGGAGGGCGAGGCAATCAGCCCCAGCATTTT. Residues: CASSLRGGRGNQPQHF.

This sequence joins TRBV3-1 (or the pseudogene TRBV3-2) and TRBJ2-1, with 10 bases identical to TRBD2. CDR1 is LGHDT, CDR2 YNNKEL, per germline (reference sequence). The CDR3 contains 15 residues. J gave up 6 bases and V 4 bases, and 6 bases lay outside the gene matches. The CDR3: CASSPGGLAVNEQFF. CDR3 coding DNA: TGTGCCAGCAGCCCCGGAGGACTAGCGGTCAATGAGCAGTTCTTC.

V is TRBV18 and J is TRBJ2-5, with D possibly matching TRBD2 (6 bases). The V gene's germline CDR1 is KGHSH and CDR2 LQKENI. V shed 3 bases and J shed 10 bases, with 18 bases lying between them. The CDR3 covers 14 residues. CDR3 sequence reads: CASSPPPGAGIQYF. DNA of the CDR3: TGTGCCAGCTCACCCCCGCCGGGTGCGGGGATCCAGTACTTC. Using reference TRBV18 and TRBJ2-5 for the parts outside the CDR3, the full variable domain is NAGVMQNPRHLVRRRGQEARLRCSPMKGHSHVYWYRQLPEEGLKFMVYLQKENIIDESGMPKERFSAEFPKEGPSILRIQQVVRGDSAAYFCASSPPPGAGIQYFGPGTRLLVL.

This chain connects TRBV7-9 to TRBJ1-1, with 8 bases that match TRBD1. Trimming cost V 2 bases and J 4 bases; bases outside gene matches: 3. This CDR3 comprises 14 residues. Looked up from germline, CDR1 is SEHNR and CDR2 is FQNEAQ (reference sequence). CDR3 DNA: TGTGCCAGCAGCTTACAGGGGGCGCCCACTGAAGCTTTCTTT. Translation: CASSLQGAPTEAFF.

This chain joins TRBV6-6 and TRBJ2-7; a weak D match, TRBD2 (6 bases). The V and J ends lost 7 bases and 4 bases respectively, with 11 bases between them. The CDR3 loop spans 12 amino acids. CDR1 and CDR2 from the germline V gene are MNHNY and SVGAGI (reference sequence). Here the CDR3 DNA reads TGTGCCAGCAACGCCGGGGGTTACGAGCAGTACTTC. Encoded protein: CASNAGGYEQYF.

This clone was seen more than once but under ten times. V gene TRBV6-5 combines with J gene TRBJ1-5, with D hard to call. V shed 2 bases and J shed 9 bases, with 14 bases lying between them. Germline assignment: CDR1 MNHEY and CDR2 SVGAGI. This CDR3 region has 14 residues. The CDR3 spells CASSYDDKWAPQHF. The CDR3 DNA follows: TGTGCCAGCAGTTACGATGACAAGTGGGCGCCCCAGCATTTT.

This chain links TRBV6-2 or TRBV6-3 with TRBJ2-2; 15 bases match TRBD2. The germline gives CDR1 MNHEY, CDR2 SVGEGT. The CDR3 sequence is 17 residues long. The V gene end was trimmed by 5 bases and the J gene end by 6 bases; junction bases not matched to a gene: 7. CDR3 nucleotides: TGTGCCAGCAGTCTCAGGACTAGCGGGAGGGCCCCCGGGGAGCTGTTTTTT. Protein sequence: CASSLRTSGRAPGELFF.

This chain uses TRBV5-6 with TRBJ1-1, with TRBD1 as a possible D gene (5 bases). V shed 1 base and J shed 10 bases, with 11 bases lying between them. This CDR3 spans 12 amino acids. The V gene's germline CDR1 is SGHDT and CDR2 YYEEEE. The DNA of the CDR3 is TGTGCCAGCAGCTTGTGGGGCTGGGGAGCTTTCTTT. Protein product: CASSLWGWGAFF.

The chain joins TRBV19 to TRBJ2-5, with TRBD1 matching over 7 bases. CDR1 and CDR2 from the germline V gene are LNHDA and SQIVND (reference sequence). With V trimmed by 1 base and J by 1 base, 3 bases remained unmatched. The CDR3 is 15 residues long. CDR3 bases: TGTGCCAGTAGTATAGCCGGGACAGCCCAAGAGACCCAGTACTTC. It yields the protein CASSIAGTAQETQYF.

The rearrangement uses TRBV5-4 and TRBJ2-5; the match to TRBD1 covers 10 bases. Germline CDR1 is SGHNT and CDR2 is YYREEE (reference sequence). J lost 1 base, V lost 4 bases, and 7 bases had no gene match. This CDR3 is built from 16 residues. Here the CDR3 reads CASSMRTGGVQETQYF. CDR3 DNA: TGTGCCAGCAGCATGCGGACAGGGGGGGTCCAAGAGACCCAGTACTTC.

The J gene is TRBJ1-2, the V gene TRBV5-1; TRBD1 agrees at 10 bases. V lost 4 bases, J lost 4 bases, and 4 bases stayed unmatched. CDR1 and CDR2 from the germline V gene are SGHRS and YFSETQ. This CDR3 is built from 14 residues. This CDR3 reads CASSVGQGFYGYTF. The CDR3 DNA reads TGCGCCAGCAGCGTGGGACAGGGGTTCTATGGCTACACCTTC.

This chain connects TRBV7-8 to TRBJ2-5; D uncertain. CDR1 is SGHVS, CDR2 FQNEAQ, per germline. This CDR3 contains 16 residues. Trimming stripped 1 base from V and 4 bases from J, with 16 bases between. CDR3 sequence (DNA): TGTGCCAGCAGCTTAGGTTTGTCTAGTCTACGAGAGACCCAGTACTTC. It codes for CASSLGLSSLRETQYF.

The chain joins TRBV6-5 to TRBJ1-3, with unresolved D. This CDR3 contains 15 residues. Trimming took 5 bases from V and 4 from J, leaving 15 bases between them. Germline loops: CDR1 MNHEY, CDR2 SVGAGI. CDR3 bases: TGTGCCAGCAGTACAAGACTGGCCACCGGAAACACCATATATTTT. As protein: CASSTRLATGNTIYF.

In its sample, this clone was seen once. CDR3 protein: CASSRQGAGYEQYF. CDR3 sequence (DNA): TGTGCCAGCAGCCGACAGGGGGCCGGCTACGAGCAGTACTTC. This chain joins TRBV3-1 (or the pseudogene TRBV3-2) and TRBJ2-7, with 10 bases lining up with TRBD1. This CDR3 is 14 amino acids long. V was clipped by 4 bases and J by 3 bases; unmatched bases: 3. CDR1 LGHDT and CDR2 YNNKEL come from the germline V gene (reference sequence).